This TCR beta chain was sequenced for a study of human T cells and chemical hapten exposure. Study in general: Slight differences in pooled library volume were the main source of varying TCR yields across samples. Study conclusions and caveats: Expanded TCRs formed significantly more large CDR3 similarity clusters than controls. DPC sensitization did not alter TCRs above 1 in 1000 frequency.

V lost 0 bases, J lost 0 bases, and 6 bases lay in between. Germline values: CDR1 SGHDN, CDR2 FVKESK. This CDR3 contains 16 residues. With respect to this clonotype: Its specificity is not known.

The time point was: patch test 1, 2 weeks after DPC sensitization. Treatment noted: therapeutic diphenylcyclopropenone sensitization with weekly scalp DPC. The study enrolled 18 to 70-year-old alopecia patients suitable for DPC. In TCRdb, the RACE reads were re-called with MiXCR into one record per CDR3 protein. The sample carries around 300,000 distinct CDR3 sequences, under 8% recorded once. The chain uses TRBV14 and TRBJ1-6; D is ambiguous. The sample here was whole blood, taken in connection with sensitization to the hapten diphenylcyclopropenone (DPC). The sequence was collected from a woman in her late teens or twenties with alopecia areata. Some clones in this sample may be carry-over from other donors' samples. CDR3 sequence: CASSQDWGSYNSPLHF. As DNA, the CDR3 is TGTGCCAGCAGCCAAGACTGGGGCTCCTATAATTCACCCCTCCACTTT. Filled out from reference TRBV14 and TRBJ1-6, the complete variable domain reads EAGVTQFPSHSVIEKGQTVTLRCDPISGHDNLYWYRRVMGKEIKFLLHFVKESKQDESGMPNNRFLAERTGGTYSTLKVQPAELEDSGVYFCASSQDWGSYNSPLHFGNGTRLTVT.